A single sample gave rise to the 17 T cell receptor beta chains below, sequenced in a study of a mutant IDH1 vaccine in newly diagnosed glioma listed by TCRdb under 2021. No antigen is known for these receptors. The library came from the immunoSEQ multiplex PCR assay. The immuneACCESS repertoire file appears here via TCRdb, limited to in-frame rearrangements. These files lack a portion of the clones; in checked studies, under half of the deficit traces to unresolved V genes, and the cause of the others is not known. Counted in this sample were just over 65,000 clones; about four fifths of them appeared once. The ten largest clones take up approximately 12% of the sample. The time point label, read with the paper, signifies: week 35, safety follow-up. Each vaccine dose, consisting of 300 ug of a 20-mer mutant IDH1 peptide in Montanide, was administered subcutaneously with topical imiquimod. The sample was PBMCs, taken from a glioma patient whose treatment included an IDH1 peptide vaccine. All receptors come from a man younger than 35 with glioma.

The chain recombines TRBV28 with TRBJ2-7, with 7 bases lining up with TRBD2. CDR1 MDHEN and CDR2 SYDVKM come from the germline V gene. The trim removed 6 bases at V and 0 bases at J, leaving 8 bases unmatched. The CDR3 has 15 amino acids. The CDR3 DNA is TGTGCCAGCAGCCCAGGGAGCGGGACCTCCTACGAGCAGTACTTC. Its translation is CASSPGSGTSYEQYF.

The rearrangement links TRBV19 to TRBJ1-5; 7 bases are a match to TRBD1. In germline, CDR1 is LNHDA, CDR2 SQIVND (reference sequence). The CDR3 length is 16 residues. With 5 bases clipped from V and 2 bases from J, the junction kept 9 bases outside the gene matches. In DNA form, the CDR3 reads TGTGCCAGTAGTGTGTACAGGGGTAAGGGCAATCAGCCCCAGCATTTT. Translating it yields CASSVYRGKGNQPQHF.

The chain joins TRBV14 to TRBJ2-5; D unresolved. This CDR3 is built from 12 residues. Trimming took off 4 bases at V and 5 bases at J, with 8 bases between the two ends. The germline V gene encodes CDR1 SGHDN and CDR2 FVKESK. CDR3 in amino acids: CASSRNKETQYF. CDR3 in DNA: TGTGCCAGCAGCCGAAACAAGGAGACCCAGTACTTC.

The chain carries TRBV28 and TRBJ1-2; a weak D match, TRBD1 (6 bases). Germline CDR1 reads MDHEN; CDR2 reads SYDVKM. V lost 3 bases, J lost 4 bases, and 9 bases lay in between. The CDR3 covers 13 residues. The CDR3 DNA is TGTGCCAGCAGTTTCACGGGGGCCTATGGCTACACCTTC. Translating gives CASSFTGAYGYTF.

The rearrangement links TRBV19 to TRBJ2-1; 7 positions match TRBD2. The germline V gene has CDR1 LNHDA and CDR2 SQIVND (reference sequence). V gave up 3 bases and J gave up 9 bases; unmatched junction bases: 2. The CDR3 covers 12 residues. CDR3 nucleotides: TGTGCCAGTAGTATGGGGGGGAGTGAGCAGTTCTTC. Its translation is CASSMGGSEQFF.

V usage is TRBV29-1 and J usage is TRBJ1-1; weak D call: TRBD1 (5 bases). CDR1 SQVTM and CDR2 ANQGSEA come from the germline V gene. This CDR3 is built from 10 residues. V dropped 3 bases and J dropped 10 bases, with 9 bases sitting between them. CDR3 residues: CSVEGVGAFF. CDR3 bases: TGCAGCGTTGAGGGGGTGGGAGCTTTCTTT. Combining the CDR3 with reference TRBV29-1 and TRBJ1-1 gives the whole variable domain SAVISQKPSRDICQRGTSLTIQCQVDSQVTMMFWYRQQPGQSLTLIATANQGSEATYESGFVIDKFPISRPNLTFSTLTVSNMSPEDSSIYLCSVEGVGAFFGQGTRLTVV.

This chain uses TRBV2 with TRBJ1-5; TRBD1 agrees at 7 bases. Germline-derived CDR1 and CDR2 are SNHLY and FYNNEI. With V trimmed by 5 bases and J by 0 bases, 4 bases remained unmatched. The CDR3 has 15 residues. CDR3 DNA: TGTGCCAGCAGTACGACAGGGCTTAGCAATCAGCCCCAGCATTTT. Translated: CASSTTGLSNQPQHF.

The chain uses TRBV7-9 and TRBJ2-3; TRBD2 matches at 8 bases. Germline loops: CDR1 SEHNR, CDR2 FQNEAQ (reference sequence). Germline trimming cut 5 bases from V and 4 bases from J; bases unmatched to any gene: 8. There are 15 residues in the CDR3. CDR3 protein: CASSPEGGGSDTQYF. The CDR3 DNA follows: TGTGCCAGCAGCCCCGAGGGCGGGGGGTCAGATACGCAGTATTTT.

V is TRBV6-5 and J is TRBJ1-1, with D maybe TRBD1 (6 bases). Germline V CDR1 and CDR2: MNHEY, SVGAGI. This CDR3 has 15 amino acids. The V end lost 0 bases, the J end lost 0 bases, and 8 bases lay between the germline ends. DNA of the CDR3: TGTGCCAGCAGTTACTCGAGGGGGATGAACACTGAAGCTTTCTTT. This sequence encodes CASSYSRGMNTEAFF.

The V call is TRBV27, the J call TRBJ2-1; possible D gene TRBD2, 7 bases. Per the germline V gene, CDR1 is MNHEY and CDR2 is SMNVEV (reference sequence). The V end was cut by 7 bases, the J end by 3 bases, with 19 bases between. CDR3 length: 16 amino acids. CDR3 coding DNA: TGTGCCAGCACCGCGGACGGGGGGCAATTCTACAATGAGCAGTTCTTC. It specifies CASTADGGQFYNEQFF.

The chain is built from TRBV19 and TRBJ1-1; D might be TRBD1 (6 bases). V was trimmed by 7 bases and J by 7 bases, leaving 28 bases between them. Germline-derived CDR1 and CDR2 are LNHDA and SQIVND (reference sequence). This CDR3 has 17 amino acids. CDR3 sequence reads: CASTPFLYPKGGLEAFF. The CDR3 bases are TGTGCCAGTACCCCCTTCTTGTACCCGAAGGGGGGCCTTGAAGCTTTCTTT.

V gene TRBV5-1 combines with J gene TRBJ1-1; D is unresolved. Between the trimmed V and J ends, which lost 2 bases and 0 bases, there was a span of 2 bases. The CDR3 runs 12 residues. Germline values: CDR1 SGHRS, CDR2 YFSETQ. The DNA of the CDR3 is TGCGCCAGCAGCTTTATGAACACTGAAGCTTTCTTT. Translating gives CASSFMNTEAFF.

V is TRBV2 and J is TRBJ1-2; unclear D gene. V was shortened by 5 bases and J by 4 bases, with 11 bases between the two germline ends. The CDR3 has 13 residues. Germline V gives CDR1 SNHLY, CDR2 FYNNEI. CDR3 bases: TGTGCCAGCAGTAAAGGGAGCAGCTATGGCTACACCTTC. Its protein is CASSKGSSYGYTF. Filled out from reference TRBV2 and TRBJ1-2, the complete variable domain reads EPEVTQTPSHQVTQMGQEVILRCVPISNHLYFYWYRQILGQKVEFLVSFYNNEISEKSEIFDDQFSVERPDGSNFTLKIRSTKLEDSAMYFCASSKGSSYGYTFGSGTRLTVV.

DNA of the CDR3: TGTGCCAGCAGCTTGGGGTCCGGGTTTGTGCCTTACGAGCAGTACTTC. This sequence encodes CASSLGSGFVPYEQYF. The chain joins TRBV5-4 to TRBJ2-7; no clear D gene. There are 16 residues in the CDR3. Per germline, CDR1 SGHNT and CDR2 YYREEE (reference sequence). Trimming removed 0 bases from V and 4 bases from J, with 17 bases in between.

The CDR3 sequence: CASRTSGSYEQYF. The CDR3 DNA is TGTGCCAGCCGGACTAGCGGGAGTTACGAGCAGTACTTC. This chain uses TRBV5-4 with TRBJ2-7, with 13 bases identical to TRBD2. Trimming at V came to 7 bases and at J to 4 bases, leaving 2 bases not matched to a gene. The CDR3 covers 13 residues. The germline V gene has CDR1 SGHNT and CDR2 YYREEE (reference sequence).

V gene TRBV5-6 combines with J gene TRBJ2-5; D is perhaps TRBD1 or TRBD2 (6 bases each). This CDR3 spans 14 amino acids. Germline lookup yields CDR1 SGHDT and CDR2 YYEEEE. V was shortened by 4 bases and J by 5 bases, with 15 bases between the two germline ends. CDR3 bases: TGTGCCAGCAGCCCTCGGGGGCCAGGGGAGACCCAGTACTTC. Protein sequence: CASSPRGPGETQYF.

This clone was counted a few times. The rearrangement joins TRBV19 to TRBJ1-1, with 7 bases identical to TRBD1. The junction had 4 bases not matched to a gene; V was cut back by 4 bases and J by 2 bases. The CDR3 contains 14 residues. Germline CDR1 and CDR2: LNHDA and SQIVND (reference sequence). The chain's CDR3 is CASSTGGPNTEAFF. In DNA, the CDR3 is TGTGCCAGTAGTACAGGGGGTCCCAACACTGAAGCTTTCTTT.